This T cell receptor beta chain emerged from a study of T cells in localized non-small cell lung cancer. Whole-study results and caveats: When the top 100 tumor clones were examined, a median approximately 62 of them also appeared in the adjacent lung, which was paired and uninvolved. The greatest T cell clonality was found in uninvolved adjacent lung (higher than in tumor).

Clones were read by immunoSEQ multiplex PCR, and TCRdb kept only the in-frame ones, dropping some. The table records about 40,000 clones, about 87% of them present only once. Regarding this clone: Its antigen is unidentified.

This CDR3 comprises 14 residues. The germline gives CDR1 MNHEY, CDR2 SVGAGI. V was shortened by 6 bases and J by 4 bases, with 16 bases between the two germline ends. The sample was peripheral blood, taken before any cancer treatment. This sequence was found in a woman aged 40-69 years with stage I lung adenocarcinoma. The chain couples TRBV6-5 to TRBJ2-7; D not resolved. CDR3 DNA sequence: TGTGCCAGCAGCCCTGCGGCACCTACTTACGAGCAGTACTTC. Translated, it gives CASSPAAPTYEQYF.